Listed here are 21 T cell receptor beta chains from one sample, sequenced in a study of regulatory T cells in long-lasting Graves disease. Regarding time point: newly diagnosed GD, antithyroid drugs for less than 3 months. After RNA was extracted from PBMCs, the TCR library was made from it. Researchers made TCR beta libraries by using iRepertoire HTBI primers and running Arm-PCR on CDR3 regions. From the multiplex PCR reads, TCRdb called clonotypes with MiXCR, one entry per CDR3 protein. The sample holds 580,000 or so distinct CDR3 sequences, roughly 15% seen once. These data were also reused for a study on T cells in Graves' hyperthyroidism and ophthalmopathy.

The sequenced sample was peripheral blood mononuclear cells (PBMCs), obtained at new diagnosis, from a patient treated with antithyroid drugs. The source is a man in his late teens or twenties with Graves disease.

This clonotype was counted only a few times. The gene calls are TRBV5-1 and TRBJ1-2; D possibly corresponds to TRBD1 (5 bases). The germline CDR1 and CDR2 sequences are SGHRS and YFSETQ. V gave up 0 bases and J gave up 6 bases, with 12 bases separating them. This CDR3 contains 14 residues. The CDR3 DNA reads as TGCGCCAGCAGCTTGGAAGGGGAAGTGGATGGCTACACCTTC. Amino acid sequence: CASSLEGEVDGYTF. Combining the CDR3 with reference TRBV5-1 and TRBJ1-2 gives the whole variable domain KAGVTQTPRYLIKTRGQQVTLSCSPISGHRSVSWYQQTPGQGLQFLFEYFSETQRNKGNFPGRFSGRQFSNSRSEMNVSTLELGDSALYLCASSLEGEVDGYTFGSGTRLTVV.

This clonotype has a handful of counts. The V call is TRBV5-1, the J call TRBJ1-5; possible D gene TRBD1, 6 bases. The V end was cut by 4 bases, the J end by 3 bases, with 11 bases between. The germline V gene has CDR1 SGHRS and CDR2 YFSETQ. This CDR3 spans 14 amino acids. The CDR3 protein is CASSQTGPNQPQHF. The CDR3 DNA sequence: TGCGCCAGCAGCCAAACAGGGCCCAATCAGCCCCAGCATTTT.

There are many counts of this clonotype. CDR3 nucleotides: TGCAGTGCTGGAAAGACAGGGGGCGCGGGACAGCAGTTCTTC. Protein sequence: CSAGKTGGAGQQFF. The rearrangement joins TRBV20-1 to TRBJ2-1; TRBD1 aligns across 10 bases. J was trimmed by 11 bases and V by 5 bases; bases with no gene match: 12. The length of the CDR3 is 14 residues. Germline V gene sequence: CDR1 DFQATT, CDR2 SNEGSKA (reference sequence).

A few counts support this clonotype. This chain joins TRBV28 and TRBJ2-7; the D gene is possibly TRBD2 (5 bases). Per germline, CDR1 MDHEN and CDR2 SYDVKM. The CDR3 length is 15 residues. Trimming took 6 bases from V and 2 from J, leaving 17 bases between them. The CDR3 protein is CASSHLLRRPYEQYF. DNA for the CDR3: TGTGCCAGCAGCCACCTTCTGCGGAGGCCCTACGAGCAGTACTTC.

This clonotype was counted only a few times. V gene TRBV3-1 combines with J gene TRBJ2-3; possible D gene TRBD2, 6 bases. From germline, CDR1 is LGHDT and CDR2 YNNKEL (reference sequence). This CDR3 comprises 14 residues. V lost 4 bases, J lost 5 bases, and 13 bases lay in between. DNA for the CDR3: TGTGCCAGCAGCCGCGGGACTGCGCGAGATACGCAGTATTTT. It specifies CASSRGTARDTQYF.

This clonotype was found many times. The CDR3 loop reads CASRAGVGGQPQHF. CDR3 nucleotide sequence: TGTGCCAGCAGGGCGGGGGTAGGGGGTCAGCCCCAGCATTTT. J is TRBJ1-5 and V is TRBV27, with D possibly TRBD1 on 6 matching bases. V lost 6 bases, J lost 6 bases, and 15 bases lay in between. CDR3 length equals 14 residues. Looked up from germline, CDR1 is MNHEY and CDR2 is SMNVEV (reference sequence).

In this sample, this clonotype turned up many times. The chain recombines TRBV2 with TRBJ2-7; 9 nucleotides align to TRBD1. Germline assignment: CDR1 SNHLY and CDR2 FYNNEI. Trimming at V came to 7 bases and at J to 4 bases, leaving 8 bases not matched to a gene. This CDR3 region has 14 residues. CDR3 sequence (DNA): TGTGCCAGCACCCCGGGACAGGGTCGGTACGAGCAGTACTTC. Protein product: CASTPGQGRYEQYF.

The J gene is TRBJ2-7, the V gene TRBV30; TRBD2 matches 11 bases. The V segment lost 6 bases and the J segment 6 bases; nucleotides outside the gene matches: 13. In germline, CDR1 is GTSNPN, CDR2 SVGIG (reference sequence). The CDR3 spans 15 residues. CDR3 sequence: CACRLAGREWREQYF. CDR3 DNA: TGTGCCTGTCGACTAGCGGGACGGGAATGGCGCGAGCAGTACTTC. The full variable domain, rest sourced from reference TRBV30 and TRBJ2-7, is SQTIHQWPATLVQPVGSPLSLECTVEGTSNPNLYWYRQAAGRGLQLLFYSVGIGQISSEVPQNLSASRPQDRQFILSSKKLLLSDSGFYLCACRLAGREWREQYFGPGTRLTVT.

This clonotype was recorded at least ten times. This chain joins TRBV6-1 and TRBJ1-2, with 9 bases fitting TRBD1. This CDR3 is built from 15 residues. The V gene end was trimmed by 10 bases and the J gene end by 7 bases; junction bases not matched to a gene: 16. Looked up from germline, CDR1 is MNHNS and CDR2 is SASEGT. CDR3 region: CATTGATQGALGYTF. CDR3 bases: TGTGCCACCACGGGTGCTACACAGGGGGCGCTTGGCTACACCTTC.

This rearrangement joins TRBV20-1 to TRBJ1-2, with 10 bases that match TRBD1. CDR1 is DFQATT and CDR2 is SNEGSKA in the germline V gene (reference sequence). V was clipped by 5 bases and J by 0 bases; unmatched bases: 6. CDR3 size: 15 residues. The CDR3 region has the DNA TGCAGTGCTTGGGACAGGGGAATCACTAACTATGGCTACACCTTC. It specifies CSAWDRGITNYGYTF.

This clonotype has at least ten counts. The chain couples TRBV27 to TRBJ2-7; D call uncertain. V lost 4 bases, J lost 2 bases, and 9 bases lay in between. CDR1 and CDR2 from the germline V gene are MNHEY and SMNVEV (reference sequence). The CDR3 covers 13 residues. The DNA of the CDR3 is TGTGCCAGCAGTTCCCAAGGGCCCTACGAGCAGTACTTC. Amino acids: CASSSQGPYEQYF.

This clonotype was counted ten times or more. The chain has TRBV5-1 and TRBJ1-2; D is unclear. The germline V gene has CDR1 SGHRS and CDR2 YFSETQ. There are 12 residues in the CDR3. The V end was cut by 4 bases, the J end by 6 bases, with 10 bases between. The CDR3 protein is CASSPDPDGYTF. As DNA, the CDR3 is TGCGCCAGCAGCCCTGACCCGGATGGCTACACCTTC.

The rearrangement links TRBV9 to TRBJ2-2; 9 bases are a match to TRBD2. Trimming cost V 0 bases and J 6 bases; bases outside gene matches: 6. This CDR3 region has 16 residues. Germline V CDR1 and CDR2: SGDLS, YYNGEE. The CDR3 DNA is TGTGCCAGCAGCGTAGGGAATAGCGGGAGTCCCGGGGAGCTGTTTTTT. Its translation: CASSVGNSGSPGELFF.

V usage is TRBV12-5 and J usage is TRBJ1-5, with D unclear. Germline values: CDR1 LGHNT, CDR2 FRNRAP. Trimming pared 2 bases from V and 5 bases from J, leaving 10 bases between. The CDR3 extends over 14 amino acids. CDR3 residues: CASGLYEVHQPQHF. The CDR3 DNA is TGTGCTAGTGGTTTGTATGAGGTCCATCAGCCCCAGCATTTT.

The chain joins TRBV20-1 to TRBJ2-7, with TRBD2 identical over 9 bases. Germline trimming cut 3 bases from V and 0 bases from J; bases unmatched to any gene: 9. The CDR3 has 16 residues. Per the germline V gene, CDR1 is DFQATT and CDR2 is SNEGSKA (reference sequence). CDR3 nucleotide sequence: TGCAGTGCTAGGAAGACTAGCGGATGGAGCTCCTACGAGCAGTACTTC. Protein sequence: CSARKTSGWSSYEQYF.

This clonotype came up many times. J is TRBJ2-5 and V is TRBV11-2; possibly TRBD1 for D (5 bases). Germline V gene data show CDR1 as SGHAT and CDR2 as FQNNGV. CDR3 size: 17 residues. The V end was cut by 5 bases, the J end by 2 bases, with 21 bases between. In DNA, the CDR3 is TGTGCCAGCAGCCTACTTAACGGACATATGATACAAGAGACCCAGTACTTC. Protein product: CASSLLNGHMIQETQYF.

This clonotype has ten or more counts. The chain links TRBV6-2 or TRBV6-3 to TRBJ2-1; D might be TRBD2 (6 bases). The V end lost 2 bases, the J end lost 4 bases, and 21 bases lay between the germline ends. The germline V gene encodes CDR1 MNHEY and CDR2 SVGEGT. The CDR3 consists of 18 residues. The CDR3 reads CASSYLAPTEGPYNEQFF. CDR3 bases: TGTGCCAGCAGTTACCTCGCCCCTACGGAGGGACCTTACAATGAGCAGTTCTTC.

The rearrangement links TRBV10-3 to TRBJ2-1; 10 positions agree with TRBD2. The end of the DNA aligns better with TRBJ2-5, so the J call may be wrong. The germline V gene has CDR1 ENHRY and CDR2 SYGVKD. The CDR3 is made up of 15 amino acids. The CDR3 region has the DNA TGTGCCATCAGCGAAGCCGGGACTAGCGAAGAGACCCAGTACTTC. It codes for CAISEAGTSEETQYF.

This clonotype was recorded many times. This CDR3 reads CASSPPARAVYEQYF. In DNA form, the CDR3 reads TGTGCCAGCAGTCCTCCGGCCCGCGCAGTCTACGAGCAGTACTTC. V is TRBV28 and J is TRBJ2-7, with D unresolved. Trimming pared 5 bases from V and 3 bases from J, leaving 17 bases between. The CDR3 is 15 residues long. Germline V gene sequence: CDR1 MDHEN, CDR2 SYDVKM.

This clonotype was counted ten times or more. The V gene is TRBV7-9, the J gene TRBJ1-5; 7 positions match TRBD1. V dropped 5 bases and J dropped 4; count of bases not matched to a gene: 11. This CDR3 contains 16 residues. Germline-derived CDR1 and CDR2 are SEHNR and FQNEAQ (reference sequence). CDR3 region: CASSEGRGKSNQPQHF. In DNA form, the CDR3 reads TGTGCCAGCAGCGAGGGCAGGGGGAAGTCAAATCAGCCCCAGCATTTT.

This clonotype was recorded at least ten times. V is TRBV28 and J is TRBJ2-1, with 7 bases fitting TRBD1. Germline V lookup: CDR1 MDHEN, CDR2 SYDVKM. After removal of 6 bases from V and 7 bases from J, the junction contained 12 bases not matched to a gene. The CDR3 sequence is 15 residues long. As DNA, the CDR3 is TGTGCCAGCAGGAGACAGGGTGGAGTGGGGAATGAGCAGTTCTTC. Translation gives CASRRQGGVGNEQFF.